This TCR beta chain was retrieved from a study of blood T cells in healthy people across ages. Whole-study results and caveats: Higher diversity, along with more naive CD4+ cells, distinguished long-lived donors from aged donors. Without sorted subsets, naive and antigen-experienced compartments could not be conclusively compared. A roughly linear age-dependent decrease characterized TCR beta diversity per million T cells.

CDR1 SGHRS and CDR2 YFSETQ come from the germline V gene. This CDR3 is 16 amino acids long. V lost 3 bases and J lost 7; bases outside the gene matches: 11. With respect to this clonotype: Its antigen remains unknown.

The second PCR ran about 6 to 11 cycles with a sample-barcoded 5' primer and J-beta primers. Each TCR beta cDNA got a 12-nucleotide random molecular identifier. TCRdb reanalysed the 5' RACE reads using MiXCR and keeps one entry per CDR3 protein. Among about 640,000 distinct CDR3 sequences listed, under 65% were seen once. The receptor's source is a man aged 55-75 years in good health. The chain employs TRBV5-1 and TRBJ2-2; 8 nucleotides agree with TRBD1. Sequenced material: blood. The CDR3 protein is CASSSGGAGSNGELFF. The CDR3 DNA reads TGCGCCAGCAGCTCAGGGGGCGCCGGCTCGAACGGGGAGCTGTTTTTT.